Reported below is one TCR beta chain. The antigen is not known. CDR1 SNHLY and CDR2 FYNNEI come from the germline V gene. This CDR3 contains 13 residues. V lost 8 bases and J lost 2, with 12 bases in between. Ipilimumab CTLA-4 blockade and focal radiation were given to patients with chemo-refractory metastatic non-small-cell lung cancer. This specimen comes from a study of radiotherapy plus CTLA-4 blockade in lung cancer. Whole-study context: Among all patients, approximately 17% showed objective responses, while 30% to 35% had disease control.

Study-level points and caveats: Tumor-origin TCR clones grew in blood after radiotherapy plus ipilimumab.

Here immunoSEQ multiplex PCR was the method, and the copy in TCRdb shows in-frame clones only, minus some. The repertoire has about 43,000 clones, less than 75% of them found once; the top ten carry 23%. This sequence was found in a human donor with non-small cell lung cancer who had a partial response to radiotherapy plus ipilimumab. The chain has TRBV2 and TRBJ1-2, with D tentatively TRBD1 (6 bases). The input for sequencing was peripheral blood, taken from a patient treated with radiotherapy plus ipilimumab. CDR3 residues: CASGEGGNYGYTF. The CDR3 nucleotides are TGTGCCAGCGGGGAGGGGGGGAACTATGGCTACACCTTC.